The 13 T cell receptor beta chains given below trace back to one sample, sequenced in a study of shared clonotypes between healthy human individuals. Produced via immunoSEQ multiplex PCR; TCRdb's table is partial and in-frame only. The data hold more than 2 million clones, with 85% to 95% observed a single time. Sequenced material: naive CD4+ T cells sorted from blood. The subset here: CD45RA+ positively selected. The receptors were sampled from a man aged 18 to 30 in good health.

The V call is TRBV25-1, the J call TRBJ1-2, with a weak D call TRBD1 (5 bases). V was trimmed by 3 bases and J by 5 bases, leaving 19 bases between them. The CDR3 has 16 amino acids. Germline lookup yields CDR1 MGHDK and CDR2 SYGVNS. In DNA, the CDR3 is TGTGCCAGCAGTGAGCCGGGACGACAGTCGGGGTATGGCTACACCTTC. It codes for CASSEPGRQSGYGYTF.

In nucleotides, the CDR3 is TGTGCCAGCAGCCCCAGTAGGCAAACCACCTACGAGCAGTACTTC. Translation gives CASSPSRQTTYEQYF. The rearrangement joins TRBV7-2 to TRBJ2-7; D ambiguous. This CDR3 has 15 amino acids. CDR1 is SGHTA, CDR2 FQGNSA, per germline. The germline V and J ends were trimmed by 5 bases and 2 bases, with 16 bases remaining between them. Together with reference TRBV7-2 and TRBJ2-7, the CDR3 gives the full variable domain: GAGVSQSPSNKVTEKGKDVELRCDPISGHTALYWYRQSLGQGLEFLIYFQGNSAPDKSGLPSDRFSAERTGGSVSTLTIQRTQQEDSAVYLCASSPSRQTTYEQYFGPGTRLTVT.

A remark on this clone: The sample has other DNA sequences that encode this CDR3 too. The CDR3 sequence is CASSIERSYEQYF. CDR3 DNA sequence: TGTGCCAGTAGTATTGAACGGTCCTACGAGCAGTACTTC. This chain uses TRBV19 with TRBJ2-7; no definite D call. Trimming took off 3 bases at V and 1 base at J, with 7 bases between the two ends. CDR3 size: 13 residues. Germline CDR1 reads LNHDA; CDR2 reads SQIVND (reference sequence).

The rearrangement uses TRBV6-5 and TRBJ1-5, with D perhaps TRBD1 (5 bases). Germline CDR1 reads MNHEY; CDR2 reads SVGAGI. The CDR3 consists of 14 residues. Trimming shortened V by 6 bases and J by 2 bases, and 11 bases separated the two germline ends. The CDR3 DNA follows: TGTGCCAGCAGCAAGGGGATCGGCAATCAGCCCCAGCATTTT. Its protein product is CASSKGIGNQPQHF.

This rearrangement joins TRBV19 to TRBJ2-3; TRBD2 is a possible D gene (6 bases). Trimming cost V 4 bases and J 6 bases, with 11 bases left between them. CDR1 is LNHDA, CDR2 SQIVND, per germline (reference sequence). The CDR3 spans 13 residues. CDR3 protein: CASSNREFDTQYF. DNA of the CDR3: TGTGCCAGTAGTAACCGGGAGTTTGATACGCAGTATTTT. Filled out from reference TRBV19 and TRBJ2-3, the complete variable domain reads DGGITQSPKYLFRKEGQNVTLSCEQNLNHDAMYWYRQDPGQGLRLIYYSQIVNDFQKGDIAEGYSVSREKKESFPLTVTSAQKNPTAFYLCASSNREFDTQYFGPGTRLTVL.

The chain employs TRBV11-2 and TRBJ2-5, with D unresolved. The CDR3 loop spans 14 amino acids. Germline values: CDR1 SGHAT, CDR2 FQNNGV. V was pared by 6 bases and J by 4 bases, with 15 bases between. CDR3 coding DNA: TGTGCCAGCAGTTTAAATCCCCCCACAGAGACCCAGTACTTC. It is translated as CASSLNPPTETQYF.

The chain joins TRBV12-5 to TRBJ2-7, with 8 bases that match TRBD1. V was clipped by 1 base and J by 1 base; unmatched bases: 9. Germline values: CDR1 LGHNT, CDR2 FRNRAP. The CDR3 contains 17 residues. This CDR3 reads CASGLGTGLLGSYEQYF. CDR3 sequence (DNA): TGTGCTAGTGGTTTGGGGACAGGGCTCTTAGGGTCCTACGAGCAGTACTTC.

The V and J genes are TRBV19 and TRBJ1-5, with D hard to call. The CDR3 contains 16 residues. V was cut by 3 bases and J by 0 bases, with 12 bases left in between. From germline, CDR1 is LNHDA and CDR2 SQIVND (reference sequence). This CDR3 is CASSIEEWYSNQPQHF. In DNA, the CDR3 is TGTGCCAGTAGTATCGAGGAATGGTATAGCAATCAGCCCCAGCATTTT.

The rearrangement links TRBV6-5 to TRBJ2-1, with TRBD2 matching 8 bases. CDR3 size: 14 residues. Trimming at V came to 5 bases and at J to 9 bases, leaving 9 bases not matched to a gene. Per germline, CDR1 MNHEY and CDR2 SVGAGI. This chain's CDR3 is CASSTLAGLGEQFF. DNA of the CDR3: TGTGCCAGCAGTACCTTAGCGGGGCTCGGTGAGCAGTTCTTC.

The CDR3 nucleotides are TGTGCCAGCAGTACAGGGATGGAGACCCAGTACTTC. It encodes CASSTGMETQYF. This sequence joins TRBV6-1 and TRBJ2-5, with D maybe TRBD1 (6 bases). CDR1 and CDR2 from the germline V gene are MNHNS and SASEGT. The germline V and J ends were trimmed by 5 bases and 5 bases, with 9 bases remaining between them. CDR3 length equals 12 residues.

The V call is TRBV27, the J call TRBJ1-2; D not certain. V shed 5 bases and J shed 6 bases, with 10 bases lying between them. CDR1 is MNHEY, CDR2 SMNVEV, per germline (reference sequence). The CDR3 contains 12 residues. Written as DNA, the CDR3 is TGTGCCAGCAGTACCCCCGGGGATGGCTACACCTTC. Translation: CASSTPGDGYTF.

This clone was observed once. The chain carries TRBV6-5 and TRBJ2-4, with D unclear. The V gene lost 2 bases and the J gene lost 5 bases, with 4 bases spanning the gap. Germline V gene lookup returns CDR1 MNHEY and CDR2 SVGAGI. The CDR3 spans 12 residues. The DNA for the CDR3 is TGTGCCAGCAGTTACGTTGAAAACATTCAGTACTTC. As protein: CASSYVENIQYF.

The CDR3 region has the DNA TGCGCCAGCAGCCCCTCCCCTACAGGGGTCTCTGGGGCCAACGTCCTGACTTTC. Translating it yields CASSPSPTGVSGANVLTF. The V and J genes are TRBV5-1 and TRBJ2-6, with 7 bases fitting TRBD1. This CDR3 has 18 residues. Trimming removed 4 bases from V and 0 bases from J; junction bases left unmatched: 10. Germline V gene sequence: CDR1 SGHRS, CDR2 YFSETQ.